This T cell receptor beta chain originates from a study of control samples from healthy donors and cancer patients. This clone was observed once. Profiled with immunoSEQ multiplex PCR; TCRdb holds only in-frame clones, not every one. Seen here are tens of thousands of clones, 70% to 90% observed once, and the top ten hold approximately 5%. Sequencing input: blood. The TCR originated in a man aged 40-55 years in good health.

The CDR3 DNA reads as TGTGCCAGCAGCTTAGGGGAACGGGACCATTCACCCCTCCACTTT. Its translation: CASSLGERDHSPLHF. This sequence joins TRBV13 and TRBJ1-6; D might be TRBD1 (5 bases). Looked up from germline, CDR1 is PRHDT and CDR2 is FYEKMQ (reference sequence). The CDR3 is 15 amino acids. Trimming took 0 bases from V and 8 from J, leaving 11 bases between them.